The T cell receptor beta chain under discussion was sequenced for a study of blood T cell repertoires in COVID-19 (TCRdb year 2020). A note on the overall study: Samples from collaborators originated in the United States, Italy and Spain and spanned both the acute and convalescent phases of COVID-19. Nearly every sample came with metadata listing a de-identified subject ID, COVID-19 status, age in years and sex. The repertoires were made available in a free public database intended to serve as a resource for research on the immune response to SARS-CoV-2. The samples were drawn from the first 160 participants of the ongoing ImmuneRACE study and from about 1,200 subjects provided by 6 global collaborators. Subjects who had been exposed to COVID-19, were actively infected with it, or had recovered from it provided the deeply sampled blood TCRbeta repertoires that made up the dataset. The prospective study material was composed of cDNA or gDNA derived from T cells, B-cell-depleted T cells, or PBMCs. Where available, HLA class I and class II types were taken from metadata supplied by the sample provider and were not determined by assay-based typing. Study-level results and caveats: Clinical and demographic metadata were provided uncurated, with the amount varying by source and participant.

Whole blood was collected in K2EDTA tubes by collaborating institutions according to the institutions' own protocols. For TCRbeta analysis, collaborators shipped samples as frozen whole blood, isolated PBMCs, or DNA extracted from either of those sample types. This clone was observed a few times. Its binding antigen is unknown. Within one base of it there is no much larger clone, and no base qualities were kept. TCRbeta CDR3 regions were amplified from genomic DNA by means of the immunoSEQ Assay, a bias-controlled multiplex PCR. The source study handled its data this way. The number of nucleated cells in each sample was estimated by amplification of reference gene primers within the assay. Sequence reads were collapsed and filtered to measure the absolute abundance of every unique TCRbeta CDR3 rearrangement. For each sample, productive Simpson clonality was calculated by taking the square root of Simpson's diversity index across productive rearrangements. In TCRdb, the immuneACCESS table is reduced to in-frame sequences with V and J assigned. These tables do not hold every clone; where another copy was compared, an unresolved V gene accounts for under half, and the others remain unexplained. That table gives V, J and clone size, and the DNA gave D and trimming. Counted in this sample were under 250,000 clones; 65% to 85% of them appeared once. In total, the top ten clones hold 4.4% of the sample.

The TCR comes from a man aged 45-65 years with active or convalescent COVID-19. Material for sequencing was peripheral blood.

The CDR3 in this case is CASSQTGRQETQYF. DNA sequence: TGTGCCAGCAGCCAAACAGGGCGGCAAGAGACCCAGTACTTC. Here the chain combines TRBV3-1 (or the pseudogene TRBV3-2) and TRBJ2-5; the D region possibly corresponds to TRBD1 (6 bases align). Looking up the germline V gene (reference sequence) yields CDR1 LGHDT and CDR2 YNNKEL. From the cysteine through the phenylalanine, the CDR3 covers 14 amino acids. Just the 42-base CDR3 DNA is kept, in frame starting at base 1. V was cut back by 2 bases and J by 2 bases, leaving a gap of 9 bases between them.